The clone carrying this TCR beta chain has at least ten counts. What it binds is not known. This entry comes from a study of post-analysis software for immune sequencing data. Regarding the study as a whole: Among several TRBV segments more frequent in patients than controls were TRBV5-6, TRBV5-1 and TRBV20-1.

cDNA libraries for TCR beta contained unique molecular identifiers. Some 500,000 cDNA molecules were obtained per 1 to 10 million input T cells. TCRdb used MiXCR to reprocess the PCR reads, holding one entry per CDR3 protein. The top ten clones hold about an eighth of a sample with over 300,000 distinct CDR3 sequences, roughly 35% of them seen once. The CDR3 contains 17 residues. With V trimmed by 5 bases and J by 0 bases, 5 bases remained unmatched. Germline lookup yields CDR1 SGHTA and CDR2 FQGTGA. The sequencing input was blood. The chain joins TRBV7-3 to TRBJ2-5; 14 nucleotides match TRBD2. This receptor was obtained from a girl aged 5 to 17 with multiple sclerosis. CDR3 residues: CASSPGLAGGYQETQYF. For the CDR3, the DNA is TGTGCCAGCAGCCCTGGACTAGCGGGGGGATACCAAGAGACCCAGTACTTC.